This T cell receptor beta chain was sequenced in a study of preoperative IRX-2 immunotherapy in early breast cancer. Only in-frame clones appear in the TCRdb table, and some are missing; sequencing was by immunoSEQ multiplex PCR. The profile shows over 60,000 clones, approximately 93% of them singletons. Germline lookup yields CDR1 SEHNR and CDR2 FQNEAQ (reference sequence). The CDR3 covers 13 residues. Deletions cut 1 base from V and 6 bases from J, with 7 bases between. The treatment is: preoperative locoregional IRX-2 cytokine immunotherapy. Samples came from a phase Ib trial of preoperative locoregional IRX-2 cytokine immunotherapy.

The V and J genes are TRBV7-9 and TRBJ1-5; no clear D. The origin of this receptor is a human donor with breast cancer. The biological material was taken from a patient treated with IRX-2 immunotherapy. CDR3: CASSLDGSQPQHF. The CDR3 nucleotides read TGTGCCAGCAGCTTAGATGGGAGTCAGCCCCAGCATTTT.